This T cell receptor beta chain was sequenced for a study of blood T cell repertoires in COVID-19. At the level of the study: The samples span acute and convalescent COVID-19 from the United States, Italy and Spain. From T cells, B-cell-depleted T cells, or PBMCs came the material, which was cDNA or gDNA.

The CDR3 spans 17 residues. Deletions cut 4 bases from V and 2 bases from J, with 19 bases between. Germline CDR1 and CDR2: MNHEY and SMNVEV (reference sequence). Authors' processing steps: Amplified reference gene primers provided the basis for estimating nucleated cell counts. This table comes from immunoSEQ multiplex PCR, and its TCRdb copy is limited to in-frame clones, with some not included. That table is the source of V, J and clone size, and D and trimming were worked out from the DNA. There are roughly 250,000 clones in the sample; about 90% occur only once, and roughly 12% lies in the top ten. Recruited during active infection, patients (from Seattle) were subsequently followed longitudinally.

The sequence was collected from a woman between 25 and 40 years old with COVID-19, enrolled during active disease. What was sequenced was peripheral blood. The chain recombines TRBV27 with TRBJ2-3; TRBD1 is a possible D gene (5 bases). CDR3 sequence reads: CASSSPLLGVHTDTQYF. DNA of the CDR3: TGTGCCAGCAGTTCGCCCCTGTTAGGGGTCCACACAGATACGCAGTATTTT.